This paragraph covers one T cell receptor (beta chain) sequence. This clone may be a read error of a much larger clone one base away. TCRdb recomputed calls from the 5' RACE reads with MiXCR, one row per CDR3 protein. This table has approximately 53,000 distinct CDR3 sequences, 25% to 35% appearing once. Germline V gene data show CDR1 as SGHRS and CDR2 as YFSETQ. Trimming shortened V by 7 bases and J by 4 bases, and 17 bases separated the two germline ends. The CDR3 is 15 residues long. CD4+CD45RO+CD25- cells were isolated as memory CD4+ T cells. Sequencing was performed on tumor-infiltrating memory CD4+ T cells sorted from the breast tumor. This sample's subset: memory CD4+ T cells, CD4+CD45RO+CD25-. The source is a female donor with breast cancer. This chain connects TRBV5-1 to TRBJ2-2, with a tentative D call TRBD2 (6 bases). This chain's CDR3 is CASGDRLATTGELFF. In DNA form, the CDR3 reads TGCGCCAGCGGCGACCGGCTAGCGACCACCGGGGAGCTGTTTTTT.